One and the same sample provided the 18 T cell receptor beta chains below, sequenced in a study of tumor-infiltrating lymphocytes in primary liver carcinoma. Co-extraction yielded RNA and DNA from approximately 22-30 mg of unsorted bulk tissue. Reverse transcription of about 500 ng total RNA with a constant-region primer produced TCR beta cDNA. Employing slightly modified ARM-PCR, three nested multiplex PCR rounds were run, and these gave rise to the TCR beta libraries. Researchers ran the first two PCR rounds for ten to eleven cycles each with TRBV1-TRBV30 forward primers and a C-beta reverse primer. TCRdb passed the multiplex PCR reads through MiXCR, listing each CDR3 protein once. The sample records 47,000 or so distinct CDR3 sequences, 70% to 80% being singletons. Material: liver tumor tissue from sampling region 3. The subset: tumor region T3, left-lateral pole. The source is a man aged 35 to 55 with primary liver carcinoma and hepatitis B virus infection.

A word on this clonotype: The junction does not match germline at one end; this may be a read error. The rearrangement links TRBV11-2 to TRBJ2-2, with 7 bases aligning to TRBD1. Germline-derived CDR1 and CDR2 are SGHAT and FQNNGV. The CDR3 covers 16 residues. The CDR3 spells CVSILEPTGITGELFF. CDR3 coding DNA: TGTGTCAGCATCTTAGAACCGACAGGGATCACCGGGGAGCTCTTTTTT.

The rearrangement uses TRBV7-2 and TRBJ2-7; maybe TRBD1 (5 bases). Germline V gene sequence: CDR1 SGHTA, CDR2 FQGNSA. V was clipped by 1 base and J by 3 bases, with 10 bases between them. The CDR3 loop spans 14 amino acids. The CDR3 DNA sequence: TGTGCCAGCAGCTTAGGGCAGGGCCGCTACGAGCAGTACTTC. Amino acids: CASSLGQGRYEQYF.

Notes on this clonotype: At one boundary the junction diverges from the germline segment, which might be a read error. This chain uses TRBV5-4 with TRBJ2-2, with 7 nucleotides matching TRBD2. CDR1 is SGHNT, CDR2 YYREEE, per germline (reference sequence). This CDR3 contains 14 residues. The CDR3 nucleotides are TGTGCCAGCAGCTTAACTAGCGTGACCGGGGAACTGTTTTTT. As protein: CASSLTSVTGELFF.

This clonotype has ten or more counts. This chain links TRBV29-1 with TRBJ2-7; 9 nucleotides align to TRBD1. The V segment lost 6 bases and the J segment 0 bases; nucleotides outside the gene matches: 6. The CDR3 runs to 14 residues. Per germline, CDR1 SQVTM and CDR2 ANQGSEA. CDR3 coding DNA: TGCAGCGTAGCCGGGACAGGGAGCTCCTACGAGCAGTACTTC. Translated: CSVAGTGSSYEQYF.

Worth noting for this clonotype: Its ends do not fully match the called genes, so a read error is possible. The gene calls are TRBV18 and TRBJ2-2; D is possibly TRBD2 (5 bases). This CDR3 region has 15 residues. Germline loops: CDR1 KGHSH, CDR2 LQKENI. The CDR3 sequence: CASSPTTSGAGKLFF. CDR3 coding DNA: TGTGCCAGCTCACCTACAACTAGTGGCGCCGGGAAGCTGTTTTTT. The variable domain in full, completed from reference TRBV18 and TRBJ2-2, reads NAGVMQNPRHLVRRRGQEARLRCSPMKGHSHVYWYRQLPEEGLKFMVYLQKENIIDESGMPKERFSAEFPKEGPSILRIQQVVRGDSAAYFCASSPTTSGAGKLFFGEGSRLTVL.

Notes on this clonotype: A much larger clone differs from this one at a single base, so this may be a read error. It is likely a read error, because the conserved phenylalanine at the end of the CDR3 is missing. This chain links TRBV6-2 or TRBV6-3 with TRBJ2-7; 7 nucleotides agree with TRBD1. The CDR3 has 15 residues. The J segment lost 6 bases and the V segment lost 2 bases, leaving 10 bases of the junction unmatched. CDR1 and CDR2 from the germline V gene are MNHEY and SVGEGT. CDR3 region: CASSYPDREKGEQYL. CDR3 DNA: TGTGCCAGCAGTTACCCCGACAGGGAAAAAGGCGAGCAGTACCTC.

As for this clonotype: This CDR3 fails to terminate in the conserved phenylalanine or tryptophan, so it likely reflects a read error. The genes are TRBV7-8 and TRBJ1-5; D remains unclear. The CDR3 spans 13 residues. Trimming took off 8 bases at V and 6 bases at J, with 14 bases between the two ends. From germline, CDR1 is SGHVS and CDR2 FQNEAQ. CDR3 loop: CASGWFPSQPQHS. The CDR3 bases are TGTGCCAGCGGCTGGTTCCCGAGTCAGCCCCAGCATTCT.

V usage is TRBV11-1 and J usage is TRBJ2-1; 9 nucleotides line up with TRBD2. In germline, CDR1 is SGHAT, CDR2 FQDESV (reference sequence). The CDR3 contains 17 residues. V gave up 5 bases and J gave up 8 bases; unmatched junction bases: 16. CDR3 bases: TGTGCCAGCAGCCTCGGATTAGCGGGAGAAGTTGACCATGAGCAGTTCTTC. It translates to CASSLGLAGEVDHEQFF. Full variable domain (outside the CDR3, taken from reference TRBV11-1 and TRBJ2-1): EAEVAQSPRYKITEKSQAVAFWCDPISGHATLYWYRQILGQGPELLVQFQDESVVDDSQLPKDRFSAERLKGVDSTLKIQPAELGDSAMYLCASSLGLAGEVDHEQFFGPGTRLTVL.

This clonotype was recorded many times. The chain joins TRBV30 to TRBJ2-5; the match to TRBD2 covers 12 bases. The length of the CDR3 is 16 residues. The V gene's germline CDR1 is GTSNPN and CDR2 SVGIG (reference sequence). The V and J ends lost 2 bases and 4 bases, in that order; junction bases with no gene match: 8. The CDR3 is CAWSPPGLAGGETQYF. In DNA form, the CDR3 reads TGTGCCTGGAGTCCCCCGGGACTAGCGGGTGGAGAGACCCAGTACTTC.

The chain carries TRBV28 and TRBJ2-1; TRBD1 might be the D (5 bases). The V gene's germline CDR1 is MDHEN and CDR2 SYDVKM. This CDR3 contains 12 residues. The DNA for the CDR3 is TGTGTCAGTAGGGGTCCGTTGAATGAGCAGTTCTTC. This sequence encodes CVSRGPLNEQFF.

In this sample, this clonotype is medium-sized. This chain connects TRBV10-3 to TRBJ2-1; the match to TRBD2 covers 9 bases. The germline V gene has CDR1 ENHRY and CDR2 SYGVKD. The ends lost 3 bases at V and 8 bases at J; junction bases unmatched: 5. The CDR3 spans 14 residues. The CDR3 DNA sequence: TGTGCCATCAGTGATAGAGGCGGGGGGGATGAGCAGTTCTTC. This gives the protein CAISDRGGGDEQFF.

A word on this clonotype: The junction and the germline gene differ at one end; a read error may be behind it. The V call is TRBV5-6, the J call TRBJ2-1; the D call may be TRBD1 or TRBD2 (5 bases each). CDR1 is SGHDT and CDR2 is YYEEEE in the germline V gene. CDR3 length: 18 residues. DNA of the CDR3: TGTGCCAGCAGTTTGGCCGGGACCGCGCTGCAATTCGTCAATGAGCAGTTCTTC. Its protein product is CASSLAGTALQFVNEQFF. The whole variable domain, remainder taken from reference TRBV5-6 and TRBJ2-1, is DAGVTQSPTHLIKTRGQQVTLRCSPKSGHDTVSWYQQALGQGPQFIFQYYEEEERQRGNFPDRFSGHQFPNYSSELNVNALLLGDSALYLCASSLAGTALQFVNEQFFGPGTRLTVL.

Of note for this clonotype: One end of the junction varies from germline; a read error may be responsible. CDR3 nucleotide sequence: TGCGTCCGCAGCGACAGAGGCTCCTACAAGGAGCAGTTCTTC. Protein sequence: CVRSDRGSYKEQFF. The chain joins TRBV10-1 to TRBJ2-1; D is possibly TRBD1 (5 bases). Germline CDR1 is WNHNN and CDR2 is SYGVQD (reference sequence). CDR3 length: 14 residues.

This chain uses TRBV12-3 or TRBV12-4 with TRBJ1-2, with a possible D match to TRBD1 (6 bases). V was pared by 4 bases and J by 7 bases, with 19 bases between. There are 15 residues in the CDR3. CDR3 residues: CASSSRGDKGPGYTF. CDR3 nucleotides: TGTGCCAGCAGTTCCCGGGGGGACAAGGGACCTGGCTACACCTTC.

A note on this clonotype: Germline and junction disagree at one end, which may indicate a read error. CDR3 nucleotide sequence: TGTGCCATCAGCATGGGACAGTACCAAGAGACCCAGCACTTC. As protein: CAISMGQYQETQHF. This chain uses TRBV10-3 with TRBJ2-5, with 7 nucleotides matching TRBD1. In germline, CDR1 is ENHRY, CDR2 SYGVKD. The CDR3 extends over 14 amino acids.

For this clonotype: At one end the junction does not follow the germline gene, possibly because of a read error. V gene TRBV11-2 combines with J gene TRBJ2-7; D gene unclear. In germline, CDR1 is SGHAT, CDR2 FQNNGV. The CDR3 loop spans 15 amino acids. DNA of the CDR3: TGTGCCAGCAGCTTATCAGTGGGAATATCCTACGAGCAGCACTTC. Translation gives CASSLSVGISYEQHF. Together with reference TRBV11-2 and TRBJ2-7, the CDR3 gives the full variable domain: EAGVAQSPRYKIIEKRQSVAFWCNPISGHATLYWYQQILGQGPKLLIQFQNNGVVDDSQLPKDRFSAERLKGVDSTLKIQPAKLEDSAVYLCASSLSVGISYEQHFGPGTRLTVT.

At least ten counts were recorded for this clonotype. The chain joins TRBV12-5 to TRBJ1-1; 7 bases fit TRBD1. This CDR3 comprises 12 residues. CDR1 LGHNT and CDR2 FRNRAP come from the germline V gene. V dropped 1 base and J dropped 9; count of bases not matched to a gene: 2. The CDR3 coding sequence is TGTGCTAGTGGTTTGGGACAGGGAAAAGCTTTCTTT. It specifies CASGLGQGKAFF.

This clonotype was seen many times. This chain links TRBV7-9 with TRBJ2-1; 7 nucleotides agree with TRBD2. Germline V gene data show CDR1 as SEHNR and CDR2 as FQNEAQ (reference sequence). This CDR3 is built from 15 residues. V shed 0 bases and J 6 bases; nucleotides not matched to a gene: 5. This chain's CDR3 is CASSLAGGRGNEQFF. CDR3 in DNA: TGTGCCAGCAGCTTAGCGGGAGGGCGAGGCAATGAGCAGTTCTTC.